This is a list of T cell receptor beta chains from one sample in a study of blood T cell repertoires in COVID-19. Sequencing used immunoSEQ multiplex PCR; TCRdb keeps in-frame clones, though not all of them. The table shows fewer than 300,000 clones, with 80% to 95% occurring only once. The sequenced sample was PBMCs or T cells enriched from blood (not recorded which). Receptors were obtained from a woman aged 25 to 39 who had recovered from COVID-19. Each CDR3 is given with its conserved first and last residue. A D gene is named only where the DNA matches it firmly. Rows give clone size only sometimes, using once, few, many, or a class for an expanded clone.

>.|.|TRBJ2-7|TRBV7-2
TGTGCCAGCAGCCCGGGACAACTGTATGACTACGAGCAGTACTTC
CASSPGQLYDYEQYF
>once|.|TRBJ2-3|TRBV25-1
TGTGCCACCAGAGGAGTGGGCACAGATACGCAGTATTTT
CATRGVGTDTQYF
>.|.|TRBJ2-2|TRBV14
TGTGCCAGCAGCCAAGCTACGAGACTAGTTCGTATGAACACCGGGGAGCTGTTTTTT
CASSQATRLVRMNTGELFF
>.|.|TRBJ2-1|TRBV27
TGTGCCAGCAGTTTAGGTGAGCGGTCTTACAATGAGCAGTTCTTC
CASSLGERSYNEQFF
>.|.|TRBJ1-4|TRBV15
TGTGCCACCAGCAGAGGTTCAGGGGCTTCGAAAAAACTGTTTTTT
CATSRGSGASKKLFF
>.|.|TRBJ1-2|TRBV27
TGTGCCAGCAGTTTAAGGGCGGGCTATGGCTACACCTTC
CASSLRAGYGYTF
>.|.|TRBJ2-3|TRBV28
TGTGCCAGCAGTTTAAGAGAGTTGGGCGCAGATACGCAGTATTTT
CASSLRELGADTQYF
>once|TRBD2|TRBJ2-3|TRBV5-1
TGCGCCAGCAGGCAACTAGCGGGAGGATACGGCACAGATACGCAGTATTTT
CASRQLAGGYGTDTQYF
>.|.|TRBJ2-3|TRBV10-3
TGTGCCATCAGCCGGGACAAAAGCACAGATACGCAGTATTTT
CAISRDKSTDTQYF
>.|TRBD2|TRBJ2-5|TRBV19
TGTGCCAGTAGTACAGGACTAGCGGGGAAGAGAACCCAGTACTTC
CASSTGLAGKRTQYF
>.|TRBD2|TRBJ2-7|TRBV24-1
TGTGCCACCAGTGATTTACCTAGCGGGAGTATAAGATACGAGCAGTACTTC
CATSDLPSGSIRYEQYF
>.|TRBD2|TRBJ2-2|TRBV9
TGTGCCAGCTCGCCACTAGCGGGGAGTCAAACCGGGGAGCTGTTTTTT
CASSPLAGSQTGELFF
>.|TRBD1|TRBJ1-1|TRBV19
TGTGCCAGTAGTATCCATCGGACAGGGAACACTGAAGCTTTCTTT
CASSIHRTGNTEAFF
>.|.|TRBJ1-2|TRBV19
TGTGCCAGTAGAGGACAGCGGAACTATGGCTACACCTTC
CASRGQRNYGYTF
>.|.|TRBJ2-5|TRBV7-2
TGTGCCAGCAGCTTAGTACCCGGACTTACACAAGAGACCCAGTACTTC
CASSLVPGLTQETQYF
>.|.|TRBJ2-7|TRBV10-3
TGTGCCATCAGTGAAAGTAGCGGAGACTACGAGCAGTACTTC
CAISESSGDYEQYF
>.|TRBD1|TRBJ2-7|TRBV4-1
TGCGCCAGCAGCCCCCTGGACAGGGGGCCCTACGAGCAGTACTTC
CASSPLDRGPYEQYF